A single sample is the source of the 4 T cell receptor beta chains below, sequenced in a study of blood T cell repertoires in COVID-19. The data were produced by immunoSEQ multiplex PCR, yet TCRdb's version contains in-frame clones alone and is incomplete. The repertoire includes about 97,000 clones, 85% of them detected once, and more than 1.5% sits in the top ten. Sample: peripheral blood. Source of these receptors: a woman between 65 and 79 years old with active or convalescent COVID-19.

This sequence joins TRBV7-6 and TRBJ1-3, with D uncertain. V was pared by 1 base and J by 0 bases, with 10 bases between. The CDR3 totals 16 residues. Germline values: CDR1 SGHVS, CDR2 FNYEAQ. The CDR3, as DNA: TGTGCCAGCAGCTTAGAGCTCGCGAGCTCTGGAAACACCATATATTTT. Translation: CASSLELASSGNTIYF.

The table lists this clone with a few counts. This rearrangement joins TRBV7-6 to TRBJ1-1; D is unresolved. Germline V gives CDR1 SGHVS, CDR2 FNYEAQ. The CDR3 extends over 12 amino acids. The V and J ends lost 4 bases and 1 base respectively, with 4 bases between them. CDR3 loop: CASSSWNTEAFF. The CDR3 region has the DNA TGTGCCAGCAGCTCGTGGAACACTGAAGCTTTCTTT.

This clone was seen more than once but under ten times. The chain couples TRBV27 to TRBJ1-2; 7 bases are a match to TRBD1. CDR1 and CDR2 from the germline V gene are MNHEY and SMNVEV (reference sequence). V lost 10 bases to trimming and J lost 4 bases; unmatched junction nucleotides: 9. The CDR3 has 13 amino acids. CDR3 sequence: CATRLQGTYGYTF. The CDR3 coding sequence is TGTGCCACTCGACTACAGGGGACCTATGGCTACACCTTC.

V and J are TRBV27 and TRBJ2-5; 8 bases are a match to TRBD1. Trimming removed 9 bases from V and 5 bases from J; junction bases left unmatched: 11. Germline CDR1 reads MNHEY; CDR2 reads SMNVEV (reference sequence). This CDR3 has 14 residues. The CDR3 sequence is CASARQGAQETQYF. In nucleotides, the CDR3 is TGTGCCAGTGCGAGGCAGGGGGCCCAGGAGACCCAGTACTTC.